This T cell receptor (beta chain) stems from a study of blood T cell repertoires in COVID-19. Looking at the study overall: Nucleic acid was either cDNA or gDNA, and it came from T cells, B-cell-depleted T cells, or PBMCs.

Using immunoSEQ multiplex PCR, the repertoire was profiled, and TCRdb retains in-frame clones only, with some absent. The data contain about 160,000 clones, roughly 87% of them singletons. The trim removed 6 bases at V and 3 bases at J, leaving 9 bases unmatched. CDR3 length: 15 residues. CDR1 is MNHEY and CDR2 is SVGAGI in the germline V gene. This clone was counted between two and nine times. The sample taken for sequencing was peripheral blood. The clonotype comes from an older woman who had recovered from COVID-19. This chain connects TRBV6-5 to TRBJ1-2; 8 positions match TRBD1. CDR3 residues: CASRWTGNLDYGYTF. For the CDR3, the DNA is TGTGCCAGCAGATGGACAGGGAATTTAGACTATGGCTACACCTTC.